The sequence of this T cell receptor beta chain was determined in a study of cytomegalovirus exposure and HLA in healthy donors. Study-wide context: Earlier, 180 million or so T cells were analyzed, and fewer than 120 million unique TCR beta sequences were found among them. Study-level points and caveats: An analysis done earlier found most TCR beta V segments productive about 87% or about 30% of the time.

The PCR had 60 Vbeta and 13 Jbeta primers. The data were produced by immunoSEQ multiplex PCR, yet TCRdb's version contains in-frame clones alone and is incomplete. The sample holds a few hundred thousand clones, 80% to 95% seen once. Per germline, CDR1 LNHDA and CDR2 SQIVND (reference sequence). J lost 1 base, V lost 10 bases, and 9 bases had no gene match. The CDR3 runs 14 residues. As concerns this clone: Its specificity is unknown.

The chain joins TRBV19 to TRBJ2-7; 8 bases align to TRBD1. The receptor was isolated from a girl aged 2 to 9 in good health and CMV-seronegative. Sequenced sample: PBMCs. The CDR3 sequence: CATQDRVGSYEQYF. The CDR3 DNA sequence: TGTGCCACCCAGGACAGGGTCGGGTCCTACGAGCAGTACTTC.